These 32 T cell receptor beta chains were sequenced from one sample in a study of T cells in Graves' hyperthyroidism and ophthalmopathy. Authors of the study amplified TCR beta CDR3 regions from RNA transcripts. HTBI primers were the set used in a first-round RT-PCR of the TCR CDR3. A single record per CDR3 protein comes from TCRdb applying MiXCR to the multiplex PCR reads. The table shows about 510,000 distinct CDR3 sequences, with around 15% occurring only once. Sequenced sample: blood. These receptors came from a woman between 40 and 50 years old with Graves' hyperthyroidism.

This chain joins TRBV18 and TRBJ2-1; perhaps TRBD2 as D (6 bases). With 3 bases removed from V and 15 bases from J, the gap between germline ends came to 18 bases. This CDR3 has 13 amino acids. The germline gives CDR1 KGHSH, CDR2 LQKENI. CDR3: CASSPVTSPGWFF. DNA of the CDR3: TGTGCCAGCTCACCGGTTACTAGCCCGGGATGGTTCTTC.

In its sample, this clonotype was seen many times. The chain has TRBV11-2 and TRBJ2-1; a possible D gene is TRBD1 (6 bases). The CDR3 loop spans 17 amino acids. From germline, CDR1 is SGHAT and CDR2 FQNNGV. Trimming removed 1 base at V and 0 bases at J, with 13 bases between. CDR3 loop: CASSLVKTGASYNEQFF. CDR3 bases: TGTGCCAGCAGCTTAGTTAAGACAGGAGCCTCCTACAATGAGCAGTTCTTC. The full variable domain, rest sourced from reference TRBV11-2 and TRBJ2-1, is EAGVAQSPRYKIIEKRQSVAFWCNPISGHATLYWYQQILGQGPKLLIQFQNNGVVDDSQLPKDRFSAERLKGVDSTLKIQPAKLEDSAVYLCASSLVKTGASYNEQFFGPGTRLTVL.

The CDR3 DNA reads TGCAGCGCCGCCGAAGAAATCAATGAGCAGTTCTTC. This encodes CSAAEEINEQFF. This chain links TRBV29-1 with TRBJ2-1; no clear D. The CDR3 is 12 residues long. Trimming removed 7 bases from V and 6 bases from J, with 13 bases in between. The germline V gene encodes CDR1 SQVTM and CDR2 ANQGSEA.

This clonotype was detected ten times or more. This chain connects TRBV6-1 to TRBJ1-5; possible D gene TRBD1, 5 bases. V gave up 6 bases and J gave up 4 bases, with 16 bases separating them. Germline lookup yields CDR1 MNHNS and CDR2 SASEGT. The CDR3 runs 15 residues. CDR3: CASSRGKGGNQPQHF. The CDR3 DNA reads as TGTGCCAGCAGCCGGGGCAAAGGAGGAAATCAGCCCCAGCATTTT.

This clonotype occurred once. The genes are TRBV7-8 and TRBJ1-5, with 9 bases aligning to TRBD1. The germline gives CDR1 SGHVS, CDR2 FQNEAQ. The J segment lost 6 bases and the V segment lost 2 bases, leaving 5 bases of the junction unmatched. The CDR3 is made up of 15 amino acids. The CDR3 sequence: CASSLPGTGIQPQHF. The CDR3 DNA follows: TGTGCCAGCAGCTTACCCGGGACAGGGATTCAGCCCCAGCATTTT.

This clonotype was counted many times. The V gene is TRBV5-1, the J gene TRBJ2-2; D is possibly TRBD1 (6 bases). The CDR3 covers 15 residues. The V and J ends lost 5 bases and 0 bases respectively, with 11 bases between them. Germline-derived CDR1 and CDR2 are SGHRS and YFSETQ. CDR3 in amino acids: CASRPTGSNTGELFF. CDR3 nucleotides: TGCGCCAGCAGACCGACAGGCTCGAACACCGGGGAGCTGTTTTTT.

V gene TRBV7-3 combines with J gene TRBJ2-7; TRBD2 matches at 10 bases. CDR1 is SGHTA and CDR2 is FQGTGA in the germline V gene. Trimming cost V 2 bases and J 4 bases; bases outside gene matches: 5. The CDR3 sequence is 15 residues long. CDR3 region: CASSLPPSGSYEQYF. The DNA for the CDR3 is TGTGCCAGCAGCTTACCTCCTAGCGGGAGTTACGAGCAGTACTTC.

This clonotype was seen repeatedly, ten times or more. The V call is TRBV29-1, the J call TRBJ1-1; D not resolved. V lost 1 base, J lost 0 bases, and 6 bases lay in between. Per germline, CDR1 SQVTM and CDR2 ANQGSEA. CDR3 length: 13 residues. The CDR3 spells CSVEGRMNTEAFF. The CDR3 DNA reads TGCAGCGTTGAAGGGCGGATGAACACTGAAGCTTTCTTT.

This clonotype was counted a few times. This chain connects TRBV9 to TRBJ1-2, with unresolved D. V gave up 0 bases and J gave up 3 bases, with 12 bases separating them. This CDR3 has 15 residues. In germline, CDR1 is SGDLS, CDR2 YYNGEE. CDR3 amino acids: CASSVVAGPDYGYTF. DNA for the CDR3: TGTGCCAGCAGCGTAGTTGCGGGTCCGGACTATGGCTACACCTTC.

This clonotype was seen many times. The CDR3 nucleotides read TGCGCCAGCAGCTTGGAGGGGCGGTACAATGAGCAGTTCTTC. Encoded protein: CASSLEGRYNEQFF. The gene calls are TRBV5-1 and TRBJ2-1; weak D call: TRBD1 (5 bases). The V gene's germline CDR1 is SGHRS and CDR2 YFSETQ. CDR3 length: 14 amino acids. V shed 0 bases and J shed 4 bases, with 8 bases lying between them.

This clonotype was seen many times. The chain links TRBV2 to TRBJ2-6, with 12 bases fitting TRBD1. CDR1 and CDR2 (germline): SNHLY, FYNNEI. The CDR3 has 18 residues. The ends lost 6 bases at V and 4 bases at J; junction bases unmatched: 10. CDR3 sequence reads: CASRDPGQGAFGANVLTF. CDR3 in DNA: TGTGCCAGCAGAGATCCGGGACAGGGGGCGTTCGGGGCCAACGTCCTGACTTTC.

V is TRBV13 and J is TRBJ2-7; 7 bases are a match to TRBD1. Germline CDR1 PRHDT, CDR2 FYEKMQ (reference sequence). After removal of 4 bases from V and 5 bases from J, the junction contained 8 bases not matched to a gene. This CDR3 region has 14 residues. DNA for the CDR3: TGTGCCAGCAGCTCGACAGGGAACGTCGACGAGCAGTACTTC. This translates into CASSSTGNVDEQYF.

This clonotype turned up a few times. The chain combines TRBV9 with TRBJ2-3; the D is unclear. The CDR3 is made up of 15 amino acids. Trimming shortened V by 4 bases and J by 3 bases, and 15 bases separated the two germline ends. The germline CDR1 and CDR2 sequences are SGDLS and YYNGEE. Written as DNA, the CDR3 is TGTGCCAGCAGCCCCGGCGGTCCATCGACAGATACGCAGTATTTT. This codes for CASSPGGPSTDTQYF.

This clonotype was recorded at least ten times. This chain joins TRBV5-1 and TRBJ1-1; 7 bases line up with TRBD1. This CDR3 is built from 11 residues. Trimming cost V 4 bases and J 9 bases; bases outside gene matches: 3. CDR1 and CDR2 from the germline V gene are SGHRS and YFSETQ. CDR3 in DNA: TGCGCCAGCAGCCAACAGGGGAAAGCTTTCTTT. Its protein product is CASSQQGKAFF. Looking up the rest from reference TRBV5-1 and TRBJ1-1 gives the full variable domain: KAGVTQTPRYLIKTRGQQVTLSCSPISGHRSVSWYQQTPGQGLQFLFEYFSETQRNKGNFPGRFSGRQFSNSRSEMNVSTLELGDSALYLCASSQQGKAFFGQGTRLTVV.

The CDR3 bases are TGCAGTGCTAGAGAGCTCCAGGCCTGGGGTAATCCAAATCAGCCCCAGCATTTT. Its protein is CSARELQAWGNPNQPQHF. V is TRBV20-1 and J is TRBJ1-5; D unclear. The germline V gene has CDR1 DFQATT and CDR2 SNEGSKA (reference sequence). This CDR3 spans 18 amino acids. Trimming stripped 0 bases from V and 4 bases from J, with 22 bases between.

This clonotype was found many times. The J gene is TRBJ2-7, the V gene TRBV11-2, with 10 bases matching TRBD2. Trimming took 6 bases from V and 5 from J; bases not matched to a gene: 10. This CDR3 comprises 15 residues. Germline V CDR1 and CDR2: SGHAT, FQNNGV. CDR3 bases: TGTGCCAGCAGGATTCTAGCGGGAGTTCAGGACGAGCAGTACTTC. Amino acids: CASRILAGVQDEQYF.

This clonotype was found a few times. The CDR3 reads CSVALGTDNQPQHF. CDR3 DNA sequence: TGCAGCGTTGCCCTAGGGACAGATAATCAGCCCCAGCATTTT. The rearrangement joins TRBV29-1 to TRBJ1-5; 7 bases agree with TRBD1. Germline assignment: CDR1 SQVTM and CDR2 ANQGSEA. Losses at the gene ends were 4 bases for V and 4 bases for J; bases not matched to a gene: 7. The CDR3 spans 14 residues.

This clonotype was seen a handful of times. This sequence joins TRBV12-3 or TRBV12-4 and TRBJ2-7; 8 nucleotides align to TRBD1. The length of the CDR3 is 15 residues. The J segment lost 1 base and the V segment lost 5 bases, leaving 7 bases of the junction unmatched. The CDR3: CASSPRDRISYEQYF. Written as DNA, the CDR3 is TGTGCCAGCAGTCCCCGGGACAGGATTTCCTACGAGCAGTACTTC.

This clonotype was detected many times. The chain couples TRBV20-1 to TRBJ2-1; TRBD1 might be the D (5 bases). CDR1 and CDR2 (germline): DFQATT, SNEGSKA (reference sequence). The CDR3 consists of 16 residues. V was pared by 4 bases and J by 5 bases, with 21 bases between. The CDR3 DNA sequence: TGCAGTGCTACAAACAGGCCAGGGATCATGCACAATGAGCAGTTCTTC. Translation gives CSATNRPGIMHNEQFF.

This clonotype was detected only a few times. This chain links TRBV5-1 with TRBJ2-6; no clear D. Germline V lookup: CDR1 SGHRS, CDR2 YFSETQ. Trimming removed 0 bases from V and 4 bases from J, with 8 bases in between. This CDR3 has 15 amino acids. CDR3 in DNA: TGCGCCAGCAGCTTGGGTCCTCTGGGGGCCAACGTCCTGACTTTC. As protein: CASSLGPLGANVLTF.

This clonotype appeared many times. The CDR3: CASSQSLAGYEQYF. The CDR3 DNA reads TGTGCCAGCAGCCAAAGTCTAGCGGGTTACGAGCAGTACTTC. The chain links TRBV3-1 to TRBJ2-7; 8 nucleotides agree with TRBD2. Trimming removed 2 bases from V and 4 bases from J; junction bases left unmatched: 4. This CDR3 contains 14 residues. Germline CDR1 reads LGHDT; CDR2 reads YNNKEL (reference sequence).

Comment on this clonotype: With a much larger clone just one base away, this may be a read error. The gene calls are TRBV30 and TRBJ2-1, with no clear D. Germline lookup yields CDR1 GTSNPN and CDR2 SVGIG (reference sequence). The CDR3 covers 14 residues. CDR3 in DNA: TGTGCCTGGAGCAGGCGGAGCTCCTACAATGAGCAGATCTTC. This gives the protein CAWSRRSSYNEQIF.

This clonotype was detected ten times or more. V gene TRBV20-1 combines with J gene TRBJ2-6; TRBD1 matches at 7 bases. The V segment lost 3 bases and the J segment 0 bases; nucleotides outside the gene matches: 5. Germline lookup yields CDR1 DFQATT and CDR2 SNEGSKA (reference sequence). This CDR3 has 16 amino acids. The DNA of the CDR3 is TGCAGTGCTAGGGGACAGTCTCACTCTGGGGCCAACGTCCTGACTTTC. Translation: CSARGQSHSGANVLTF.

The chain recombines TRBV7-9 with TRBJ1-4; no clear D. V lost 3 bases and J 3 bases, leaving 11 bases between the germline ends. The CDR3 has 15 amino acids. Germline-derived CDR1 and CDR2 are SEHNR and FQNEAQ (reference sequence). CDR3 bases: TGTGCCAGCAGCTTGCTAGGCATGGCTAATGAAAAACTGTTTTTT. It specifies CASSLLGMANEKLFF.

This clonotype was seen repeatedly, ten times or more. The V call is TRBV27, the J call TRBJ2-4; a weak D match, TRBD1 (6 bases). Trimming stripped 5 bases from V and 2 bases from J, with 13 bases between. Germline CDR1 and CDR2: MNHEY and SMNVEV (reference sequence). The CDR3 loop spans 15 amino acids. CDR3 protein: CASSPLRGPKNIQYF. The CDR3 bases are TGTGCCAGCAGTCCACTCAGGGGCCCCAAAAACATTCAGTACTTC.

The chain links TRBV29-1 to TRBJ2-7; weak D call: TRBD2 (5 bases). Trimming stripped 4 bases from V and 1 base from J, with 11 bases between. Looked up from germline, CDR1 is SQVTM and CDR2 is ANQGSEA. The CDR3 spans 13 residues. The CDR3 region is CSVGGGSSYEQYF. DNA for the CDR3: TGCAGCGTTGGCGGCGGGTCGTCCTACGAGCAGTACTTC.

This clonotype was seen ten or more times. The DNA of the CDR3 is TGTGCCAGCTCCCCAAGGACGGATGAAGCTTTCTTT. Protein: CASSPRTDEAFF. The V and J genes are TRBV18 and TRBJ1-1; D remains ambiguous. Germline CDR1 reads KGHSH; CDR2 reads LQKENI. V shed 6 bases and J shed 7 bases, with 12 bases lying between them. This CDR3 comprises 12 residues.

This clonotype was picked up many times. The chain is built from TRBV28 and TRBJ2-2; 8 nucleotides align to TRBD1. CDR1 is MDHEN, CDR2 SYDVKM, per germline. V gave up 6 bases and J gave up 0 bases; unmatched junction bases: 9. CDR3 length equals 17 residues. The CDR3 loop is CASSSRDRPTNTGELFF. CDR3 coding DNA: TGTGCCAGCAGCTCTCGGGACAGGCCCACGAACACCGGGGAGCTGTTTTTT.

Turning to this clonotype: One junction end disagrees with the germline gene, perhaps due to a read error. The chain uses TRBV12-3 or TRBV12-4 and TRBJ2-1, with D possibly being TRBD2 (6 bases). This CDR3 has 14 amino acids. CDR3 DNA sequence: TGTGCCAGCAGTTTAGCGTCGGCTAGCGCGGCCCCGGTCTTC. This translates into CASSLASASAAPVF.

This clonotype showed up many times. The chain is built from TRBV3-1 and TRBJ2-1; D perhaps matches TRBD1 (5 bases). There are 15 residues in the CDR3. Trimming took 3 bases from V and 4 from J, leaving 13 bases between them. Germline V lookup: CDR1 LGHDT, CDR2 YNNKEL (reference sequence). CDR3 DNA sequence: TGTGCCAGCAGCCAGGACCCCAGGGATTACAATGAGCAGTTCTTC. Its translation: CASSQDPRDYNEQFF.

This clonotype appeared many times. The chain employs TRBV11-2 and TRBJ2-7; perhaps TRBD1 as D (5 bases). V lost 1 base to trimming and J lost 6 bases, with 13 bases between them. Germline V gives CDR1 SGHAT, CDR2 FQNNGV. The CDR3 extends over 14 amino acids. CDR3 loop: CASSLVSGFGEQYF. In nucleotides, the CDR3 is TGTGCCAGCAGCTTAGTGTCAGGGTTTGGCGAGCAGTACTTC. Complete variable domain (other parts from reference TRBV11-2 and TRBJ2-7): EAGVAQSPRYKIIEKRQSVAFWCNPISGHATLYWYQQILGQGPKLLIQFQNNGVVDDSQLPKDRFSAERLKGVDSTLKIQPAKLEDSAVYLCASSLVSGFGEQYFGPGTRLTVT.

The sample holds many counts of this clonotype. The CDR3 region has the DNA TGTGCCTGGAGTGTAACCGGGCCCTACAATGAGCAGTTCTTC. This translates into CAWSVTGPYNEQFF. V is TRBV30 and J is TRBJ2-1; D gene uncertain. Germline assignment: CDR1 GTSNPN and CDR2 SVGIG (reference sequence). The V gene lost 0 bases and the J gene lost 2 bases, with 8 bases spanning the gap. This CDR3 is built from 14 residues.